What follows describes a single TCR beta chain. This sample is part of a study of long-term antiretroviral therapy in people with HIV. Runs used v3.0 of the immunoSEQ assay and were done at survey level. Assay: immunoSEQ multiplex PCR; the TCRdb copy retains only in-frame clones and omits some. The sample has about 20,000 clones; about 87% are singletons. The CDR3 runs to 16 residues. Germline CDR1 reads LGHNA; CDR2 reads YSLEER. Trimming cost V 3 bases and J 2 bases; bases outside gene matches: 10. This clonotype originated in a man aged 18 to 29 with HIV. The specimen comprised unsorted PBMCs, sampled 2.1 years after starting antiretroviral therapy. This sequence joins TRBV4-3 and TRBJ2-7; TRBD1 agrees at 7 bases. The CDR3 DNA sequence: TGCGCCAGCAGCCACCAATGGAGAGACAGGGCCTACGAGCAGTACTTC. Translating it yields CASSHQWRDRAYEQYF.